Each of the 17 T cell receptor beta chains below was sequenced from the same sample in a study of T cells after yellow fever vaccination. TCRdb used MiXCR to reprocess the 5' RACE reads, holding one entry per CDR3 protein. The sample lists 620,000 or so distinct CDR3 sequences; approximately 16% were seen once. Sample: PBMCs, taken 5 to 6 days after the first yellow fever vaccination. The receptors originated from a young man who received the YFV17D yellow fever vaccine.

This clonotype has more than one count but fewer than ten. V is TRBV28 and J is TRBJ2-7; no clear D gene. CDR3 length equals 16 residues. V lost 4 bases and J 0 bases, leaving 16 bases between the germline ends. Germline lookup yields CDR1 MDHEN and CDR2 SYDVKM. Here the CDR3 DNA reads TGTGCCAGCAGTTCGGGCAACCCCGATGGCTCCTACGAGCAGTACGTC. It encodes CASSSGNPDGSYEQYV.

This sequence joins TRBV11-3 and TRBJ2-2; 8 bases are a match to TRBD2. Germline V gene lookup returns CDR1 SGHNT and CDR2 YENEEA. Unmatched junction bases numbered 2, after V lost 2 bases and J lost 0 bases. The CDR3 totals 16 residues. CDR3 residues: CASSLSGGPNTGELFF. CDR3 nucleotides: TGTGCCAGCAGCTTATCGGGGGGGCCGAACACCGGGGAGCTGTTTTTT.

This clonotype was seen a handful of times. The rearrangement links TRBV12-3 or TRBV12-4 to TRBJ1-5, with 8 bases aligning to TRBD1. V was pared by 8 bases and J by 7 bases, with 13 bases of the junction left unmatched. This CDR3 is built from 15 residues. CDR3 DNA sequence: TGTGCCAGCCTTCCAGGGGGCTTAGGGATGCAGCCCCAGCATTTT. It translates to CASLPGGLGMQPQHF.

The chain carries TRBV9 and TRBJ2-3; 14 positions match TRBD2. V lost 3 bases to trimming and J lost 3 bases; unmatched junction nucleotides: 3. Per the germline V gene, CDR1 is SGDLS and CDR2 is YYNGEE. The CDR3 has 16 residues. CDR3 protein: CASSGRTSGRTDTQYF. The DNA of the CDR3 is TGTGCCAGCAGCGGGAGGACTAGCGGGAGGACAGATACGCAGTATTTT.

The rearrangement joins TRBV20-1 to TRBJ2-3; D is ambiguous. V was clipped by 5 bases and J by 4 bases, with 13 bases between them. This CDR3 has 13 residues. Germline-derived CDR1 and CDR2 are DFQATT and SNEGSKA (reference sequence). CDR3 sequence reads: CSAPRLGPDTQYF. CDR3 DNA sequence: TGCAGTGCTCCCCGACTTGGCCCAGATACGCAGTATTTT.

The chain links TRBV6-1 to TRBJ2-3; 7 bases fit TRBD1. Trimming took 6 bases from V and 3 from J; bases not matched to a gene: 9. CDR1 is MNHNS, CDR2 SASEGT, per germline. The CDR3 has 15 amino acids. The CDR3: CASSHRRQGTDTQYF. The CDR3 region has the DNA TGTGCCAGCAGCCACCGCCGACAGGGAACAGATACGCAGTATTTT.

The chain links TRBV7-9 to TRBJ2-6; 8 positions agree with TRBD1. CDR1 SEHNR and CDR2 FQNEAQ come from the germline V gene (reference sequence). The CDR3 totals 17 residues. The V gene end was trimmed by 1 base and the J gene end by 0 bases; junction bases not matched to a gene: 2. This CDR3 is CASSLGTGYSGANVLTF. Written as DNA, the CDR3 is TGTGCCAGCAGCTTAGGGACAGGGTACTCTGGGGCCAACGTCCTGACTTTC.

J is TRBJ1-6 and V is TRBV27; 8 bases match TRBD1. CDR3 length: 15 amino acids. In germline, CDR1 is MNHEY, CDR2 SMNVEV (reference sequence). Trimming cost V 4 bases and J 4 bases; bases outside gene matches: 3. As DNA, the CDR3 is TGTGCCAGCAGTTACGGACAGGGTTATAATTCACCCCTCCACTTT. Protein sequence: CASSYGQGYNSPLHF.

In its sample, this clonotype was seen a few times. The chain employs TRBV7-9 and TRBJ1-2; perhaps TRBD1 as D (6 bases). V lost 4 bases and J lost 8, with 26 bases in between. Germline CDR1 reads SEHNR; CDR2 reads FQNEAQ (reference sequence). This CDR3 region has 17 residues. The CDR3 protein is CASSSRRLGQAPPGYTF. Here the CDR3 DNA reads TGTGCCAGCAGCTCCCGGCGGTTGGGACAAGCACCCCCAGGCTACACCTTC. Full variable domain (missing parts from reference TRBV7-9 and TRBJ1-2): DTGVSQNPRHKITKRGQNVTFRCDPISEHNRLYWYRQTLGQGPEFLTYFQNEAQLEKSRLLSDRFSAERPKGSFSTLEIQRTEQGDSAMYLCASSSRRLGQAPPGYTFGSGTRLTVV.

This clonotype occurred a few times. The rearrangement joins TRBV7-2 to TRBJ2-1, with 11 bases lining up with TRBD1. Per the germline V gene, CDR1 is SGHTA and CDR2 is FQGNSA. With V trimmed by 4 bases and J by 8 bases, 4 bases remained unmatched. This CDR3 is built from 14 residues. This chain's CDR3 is CASSYGQGAYEQFF. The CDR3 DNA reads TGTGCCAGCAGCTACGGACAGGGGGCTTATGAGCAGTTCTTC.

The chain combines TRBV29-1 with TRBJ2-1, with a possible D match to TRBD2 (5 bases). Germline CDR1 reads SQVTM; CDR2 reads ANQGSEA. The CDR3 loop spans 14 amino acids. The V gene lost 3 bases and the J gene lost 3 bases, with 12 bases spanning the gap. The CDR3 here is CSVEMGDIYNEQFF. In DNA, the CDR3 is TGCAGCGTTGAGATGGGAGATATCTACAATGAGCAGTTCTTC.

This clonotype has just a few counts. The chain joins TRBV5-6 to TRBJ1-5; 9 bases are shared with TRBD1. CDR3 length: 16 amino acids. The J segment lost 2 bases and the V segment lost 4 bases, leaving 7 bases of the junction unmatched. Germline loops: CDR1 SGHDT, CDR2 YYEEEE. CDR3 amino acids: CASSVQGAIGNQPQHF. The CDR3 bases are TGTGCCAGCAGCGTACAGGGGGCGATTGGCAATCAGCCCCAGCATTTT.

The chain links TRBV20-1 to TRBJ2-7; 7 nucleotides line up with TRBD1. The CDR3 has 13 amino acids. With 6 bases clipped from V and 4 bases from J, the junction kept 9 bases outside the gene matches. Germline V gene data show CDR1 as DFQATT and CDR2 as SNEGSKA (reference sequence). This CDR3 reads CSAATGNPYEQYV. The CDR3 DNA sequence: TGCAGTGCGGCGACAGGGAATCCTTACGAGCAGTACGTC.

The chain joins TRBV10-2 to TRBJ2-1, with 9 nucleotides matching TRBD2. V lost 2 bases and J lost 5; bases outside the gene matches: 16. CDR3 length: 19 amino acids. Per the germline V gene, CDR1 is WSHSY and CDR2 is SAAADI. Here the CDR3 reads CASSELAGPLVGTDNEQFF. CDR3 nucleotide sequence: TGCGCCAGCAGTGAGCTAGCGGGGCCTCTCGTGGGAACAGACAATGAGCAGTTCTTC.

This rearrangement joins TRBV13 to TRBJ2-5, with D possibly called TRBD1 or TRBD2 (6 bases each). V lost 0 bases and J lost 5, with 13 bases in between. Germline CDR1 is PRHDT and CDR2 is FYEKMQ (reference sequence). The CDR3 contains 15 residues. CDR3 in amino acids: CASSLGRQGRETQYF. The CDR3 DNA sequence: TGTGCCAGCAGCTTAGGCCGTCAGGGGAGGGAGACCCAGTACTTC.

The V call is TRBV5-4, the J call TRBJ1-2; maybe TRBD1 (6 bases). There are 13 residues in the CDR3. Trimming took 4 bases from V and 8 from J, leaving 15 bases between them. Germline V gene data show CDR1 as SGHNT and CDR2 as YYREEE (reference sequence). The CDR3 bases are TGTGCCAGCAGCACAGCGGGGGCGGAAGGCTACACCTTC. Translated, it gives CASSTAGAEGYTF.

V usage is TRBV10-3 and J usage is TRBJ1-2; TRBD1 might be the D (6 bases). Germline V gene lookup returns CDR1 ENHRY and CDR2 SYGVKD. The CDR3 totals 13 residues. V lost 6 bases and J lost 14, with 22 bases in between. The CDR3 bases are TGTGCCATCAGCGGGGGCCTGACAGTCCCGGGAACCTTC. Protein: CAISGGLTVPGTF.